Detailed here is one T cell receptor beta chain. The antigen is not known. Amplification used 60 Vbeta primers and 13 Jbeta primers. TCRdb's table, derived via immunoSEQ multiplex PCR, lists solely in-frame clones and lacks some. This table has some 150,000 clones, roughly 81% appearing once. The sample belongs to a study of cytomegalovirus exposure and HLA in healthy donors. Whole-study results and caveats: The authors later found TCR association rates varying by HLA locus, with DRB1 most and HLA-C fewest. Both high specificity and high sensitivity reportedly marked the classifier's diagnosis of cytomegalovirus status. Productive status was seen about 90% or about 30% of the time for most TCR beta V segments in an earlier analysis.

V was clipped by 1 base and J by 7 bases, with 10 bases between them. Looked up from germline, CDR1 is SGHVS and CDR2 is FQNEAQ. CDR3 size: 13 residues. The sequenced material came from PBMCs. The gene calls are TRBV7-8 and TRBJ1-2; possibly TRBD1 for D (6 bases). The receptor was isolated from a young woman in good health and CMV-seropositive. CDR3 protein: CASSLVGGSGYTF. The CDR3 coding sequence is TGTGCCAGCAGCTTAGTTGGGGGCTCTGGCTACACCTTC. Complete variable domain (other parts from reference TRBV7-8 and TRBJ1-2): GAGVSQSPRYKVAKRGQDVALRCDPISGHVSLFWYQQALGQGPEFLTYFQNEAQLDKSGLPSDRFFAERPEGSVSTLKIQRTQQEDSAVYLCASSLVGGSGYTFGSGTRLTVV.